The 10 T cell receptor beta chains below all came from one sample that was sequenced in a study of shared T cell receptors in the human thymus. TCRdb keeps only in-frame clones here, not all; method: immunoSEQ multiplex PCR. The data hold 640,000 or so clones, with about 89% observed a single time. The sample was also reused in another study, on human thymus T cells.

Sequencing was performed on thymocytes. These receptors all stem from a boy less than two years old with a congenital heart defect.

This chain connects TRBV4-3 to TRBJ2-7, with 11 nucleotides matching TRBD2. Germline V CDR1 and CDR2: LGHNA, YSLEER. Trimming cost V 0 bases and J 2 bases; bases outside gene matches: 6. The CDR3 sequence is 17 residues long. CDR3 residues: CASSQDRLAGPTYEQYF. CDR3 sequence (DNA): TGCGCCAGCAGCCAAGATCGACTAGCGGGACCAACCTACGAGCAGTACTTC.

This clone was picked up a small number of times. The genes are TRBV27 and TRBJ2-1; D is uncertain. Germline V lookup: CDR1 MNHEY, CDR2 SMNVEV (reference sequence). This CDR3 spans 14 amino acids. With 4 bases removed from V and 1 base from J, the gap between germline ends came to 8 bases. CDR3 nucleotides: TGTGCCAGCAGTTCCGCCGGGTCCTACAATGAGCAGTTCTTC. It is translated as CASSSAGSYNEQFF.

The chain recombines TRBV14 with TRBJ2-1; 8 bases match TRBD1. In germline, CDR1 is SGHDN, CDR2 FVKESK. This CDR3 has 16 residues. V shed 6 bases and J 7 bases; nucleotides not matched to a gene: 14. The CDR3 DNA reads as TGTGCCAGCAGACGGACAGGGAATGGCCTAGGAAATGAGCAGTTCTTC. Amino acid sequence: CASRRTGNGLGNEQFF.

This chain uses TRBV7-6 with TRBJ1-6; perhaps TRBD1 as D (6 bases). Germline loops: CDR1 SGHVS, CDR2 FNYEAQ. V was trimmed by 0 bases and J by 11 bases, leaving 20 bases between them. This CDR3 contains 17 residues. This chain's CDR3 is CASSLASPGVPQPPLHF. The CDR3 coding sequence is TGTGCCAGCAGCTTAGCCTCTCCAGGGGTCCCGCAACCACCCCTCCACTTT. Full variable domain (missing parts from reference TRBV7-6 and TRBJ1-6): GAGVSQSPRYKVTKRGQDVALRCDPISGHVSLYWYRQALGQGPEFLTYFNYEAQQDKSGLPNDRFSAERPEGSISTLTIQRTEQRDSAMYRCASSLASPGVPQPPLHFGNGTRLTVT.

This chain connects TRBV12-5 to TRBJ2-5; D unclear. Per the germline V gene, CDR1 is LGHNT and CDR2 is FRNRAP. The germline V and J ends were trimmed by 1 base and 0 bases, with 3 bases remaining between them. The CDR3 runs 13 residues. The CDR3 region is CASGLDYQETQYF. CDR3 sequence (DNA): TGTGCTAGTGGTTTGGACTACCAAGAGACCCAGTACTTC.

The J gene is TRBJ2-6, the V gene TRBV5-6; unclear D gene. This CDR3 has 18 amino acids. Germline-derived CDR1 and CDR2 are SGHDT and YYEEEE. V was cut by 1 base and J by 2 bases, with 16 bases left in between. CDR3 protein: CASSLPSPIIPGANVLTF. Here the CDR3 DNA reads TGTGCCAGCAGCTTGCCAAGCCCTATCATCCCTGGGGCCAACGTCCTGACTTTC.

This clone appeared a single time. The V and J genes are TRBV30 and TRBJ1-1, with TRBD1 matching 7 bases. V shed 3 bases and J 3 bases; nucleotides not matched to a gene: 7. The CDR3 extends over 14 amino acids. The germline V gene has CDR1 GTSNPN and CDR2 SVGIG (reference sequence). Here the CDR3 DNA reads TGTGCCTGGAGATATCTAAGGGGGCACACTGAAGCTTTCTTT. Protein sequence: CAWRYLRGHTEAFF.

The V and J genes are TRBV7-9 and TRBJ2-1; TRBD2 might be the D (6 bases). The CDR3 totals 14 residues. V lost 2 bases and J 5 bases, leaving 10 bases between the germline ends. The germline V gene encodes CDR1 SEHNR and CDR2 FQNEAQ (reference sequence). In nucleotides, the CDR3 is TGTGCCAGCAGCTTATGGGGAGGAGACAATGAGCAGTTCTTC. Translating gives CASSLWGGDNEQFF. Full variable domain (outside the CDR3, taken from reference TRBV7-9 and TRBJ2-1): DTGVSQNPRHKITKRGQNVTFRCDPISEHNRLYWYRQTLGQGPEFLTYFQNEAQLEKSRLLSDRFSAERPKGSFSTLEIQRTEQGDSAMYLCASSLWGGDNEQFFGPGTRLTVL.

J is TRBJ2-6 and V is TRBV6-4, with D possibly matching TRBD1 (5 bases). In germline, CDR1 is MRHNA, CDR2 SNTAGT. The V and J ends lost 6 bases and 0 bases respectively, with 6 bases between them. The CDR3 totals 14 residues. In DNA, the CDR3 is TGTGCCAGCAGGACAGACTCTGGGGCCAACGTCCTGACTTTC. This sequence encodes CASRTDSGANVLTF.

This chain connects TRBV6-1 to TRBJ2-7; TRBD1 matches 8 bases. Trimming took 3 bases from V and 3 from J; bases not matched to a gene: 7. Germline-derived CDR1 and CDR2 are MNHNS and SASEGT. The CDR3 contains 15 residues. The CDR3 nucleotides read TGTGCCAGCAGTGAGGACAGGGTAAATGGCTACGAGCAGTACTTC. Translated, it gives CASSEDRVNGYEQYF.